The 12 T cell receptor beta chains in this list originate from one sample, sequenced in a study of shared clonotypes between healthy human individuals. Method: immunoSEQ multiplex PCR; TCRdb's copy keeps in-frame clones and lacks some. The sample contains about 520,000 clones, about 72% of which appear only once. The sequencing sample was made of PBMCs. The receptor source for this set is a woman aged 40 to 50 in good health. Some clones in this sample may be carry-over from other donors' samples.

The CDR3 sequence: CASSPRQGRDEQYF. The DNA of the CDR3 is TGCGCCAGCAGCCCCCGACAGGGGAGGGACGAGCAGTACTTC. The V and J genes are TRBV5-1 and TRBJ2-7; a weak D match, TRBD1 (8 bases). Trimming removed 4 bases at V and 5 bases at J, with 16 bases between. The CDR3 sequence is 14 residues long. Germline CDR1 is SGHRS and CDR2 is YFSETQ. Complete variable domain (other parts from reference TRBV5-1 and TRBJ2-7): KAGVTQTPRYLIKTRGQQVTLSCSPISGHRSVSWYQQTPGQGLQFLFEYFSETQRNKGNFPGRFSGRQFSNSRSEMNVSTLELGDSALYLCASSPRQGRDEQYFGPGTRLTVT.

The rearrangement uses TRBV5-5 and TRBJ2-1; either TRBD1 or TRBD2 may supply D (5 bases each). Trimming removed 0 bases from V and 16 bases from J, with 20 bases in between. From germline, CDR1 is SGHKS and CDR2 YYEKEE (reference sequence). The CDR3 is 14 residues long. CDR3 bases: TGTGCCAGCAGCTTGGCCGGGACGCAACACCCCGCTTTCTTC. Its protein product is CASSLAGTQHPAFF.

CDR3 in amino acids: CASSQEEGGTGELFF. CDR3 bases: TGTGCCAGCAGCCAAGAAGAAGGGGGCACCGGGGAGCTGTTTTTT. This chain connects TRBV7-9 to TRBJ2-2, with D perhaps matching TRBD1 (6 bases). V was shortened by 5 bases and J by 4 bases, with 14 bases between the two germline ends. The CDR3 length is 15 residues. Per germline, CDR1 SEHNR and CDR2 FQNEAQ (reference sequence). Supplemented by reference TRBV7-9 and TRBJ2-2, the full variable domain reads DTGVSQNPRHKITKRGQNVTFRCDPISEHNRLYWYRQTLGQGPEFLTYFQNEAQLEKSRLLSDRFSAERPKGSFSTLEIQRTEQGDSAMYLCASSQEEGGTGELFFGEGSRLTVL.

The chain joins TRBV5-1 to TRBJ2-3, with 7 nucleotides matching TRBD2. With V trimmed by 4 bases and J by 5 bases, 7 bases remained unmatched. The germline V gene encodes CDR1 SGHRS and CDR2 YFSETQ. The CDR3 loop spans 14 amino acids. The CDR3, as DNA: TGCGCCAGCAGCGTCCCTGGGGGGGGAGATACGCAGTATTTT. It encodes CASSVPGGGDTQYF.

This clone came up once. The chain links TRBV5-4 to TRBJ2-2, with D possibly TRBD2 on 5 matching bases. V dropped 0 bases and J dropped 0 bases, with 6 bases sitting between them. This CDR3 has 15 residues. The germline V gene encodes CDR1 SGHNT and CDR2 YYREEE (reference sequence). This CDR3 reads CASSLGLTNTGELFF. The CDR3 coding sequence is TGTGCCAGCAGCTTGGGACTAACGAACACCGGGGAGCTGTTTTTT.

The chain joins TRBV28 to TRBJ1-2; 9 bases are a match to TRBD1. V lost 5 bases and J lost 8; bases outside the gene matches: 15. Germline V lookup: CDR1 MDHEN, CDR2 SYDVKM. This CDR3 spans 16 amino acids. This CDR3 reads CASSRNPTGGAKGYTF. The CDR3 DNA reads TGTGCCAGCAGTAGGAATCCCACAGGGGGCGCAAAGGGCTACACCTTC.

The J gene is TRBJ2-2, the V gene TRBV5-6; D possibly matches TRBD1 or TRBD2 (5 bases each). V gave up 4 bases and J gave up 6 bases, with 19 bases separating them. The germline V gene has CDR1 SGHDT and CDR2 YYEEEE. This CDR3 has 16 residues. This CDR3 reads CASSAHPGLRPGELFF. Written as DNA, the CDR3 is TGTGCCAGCAGCGCCCACCCGGGGCTGCGACCCGGGGAGCTGTTTTTT.

The sample holds one count of this clone. The CDR3 loop reads CASSLGGSGSYEQYF. The CDR3 nucleotides are TGTGCCAGCAGCTTAGGCGGGAGTGGCTCCTACGAGCAGTACTTC. The chain has TRBV7-6 and TRBJ2-7; TRBD2 agrees at 7 bases. There are 15 residues in the CDR3. CDR1 and CDR2 from the germline V gene are SGHVS and FNYEAQ. V was clipped by 1 base and J by 0 bases; unmatched bases: 3.

This clone was counted between two and nine times. The chain combines TRBV6-1 with TRBJ2-2, with 10 nucleotides matching TRBD2. Looked up from germline, CDR1 is MNHNS and CDR2 is SASEGT. V gave up 3 bases and J gave up 4 bases; unmatched junction bases: 5. This CDR3 spans 16 amino acids. CDR3 sequence: CASSDPSGRGTGELFF. The DNA of the CDR3 is TGTGCCAGCAGTGATCCGAGCGGGAGGGGCACCGGGGAGCTGTTTTTT.

The rearrangement joins TRBV10-3 to TRBJ2-2, with 9 bases matching TRBD1. The CDR3 sequence is 15 residues long. V shed 10 bases and J 3 bases; nucleotides not matched to a gene: 9. The germline V gene has CDR1 ENHRY and CDR2 SYGVKD. The DNA of the CDR3 is TGTGCCACCGCTACAGGGGGCCGGGACACCGGGGAGCTGTTTTTT. This encodes CATATGGRDTGELFF.

This rearrangement joins TRBV29-1 to TRBJ2-2, with TRBD2 as a possible D gene (6 bases). This CDR3 is 14 amino acids long. The germline CDR1 and CDR2 sequences are SQVTM and ANQGSEA. Trimming took 4 bases from V and 2 from J, leaving 11 bases between them. The CDR3 DNA is TGCAGCGTTGCGGAGCGGGTAAACACCGGGGAGCTGTTTTTT. It translates to CSVAERVNTGELFF.

The chain carries TRBV9 and TRBJ1-2; 8 bases match TRBD1. The CDR3 runs 14 residues. CDR1 is SGDLS, CDR2 YYNGEE, per germline. Trimming cost V 0 bases and J 6 bases; bases outside gene matches: 4. CDR3 in amino acids: CASSVGDRGHGYTF. The CDR3 region has the DNA TGTGCCAGCAGCGTAGGAGACAGGGGCCATGGCTACACCTTC.